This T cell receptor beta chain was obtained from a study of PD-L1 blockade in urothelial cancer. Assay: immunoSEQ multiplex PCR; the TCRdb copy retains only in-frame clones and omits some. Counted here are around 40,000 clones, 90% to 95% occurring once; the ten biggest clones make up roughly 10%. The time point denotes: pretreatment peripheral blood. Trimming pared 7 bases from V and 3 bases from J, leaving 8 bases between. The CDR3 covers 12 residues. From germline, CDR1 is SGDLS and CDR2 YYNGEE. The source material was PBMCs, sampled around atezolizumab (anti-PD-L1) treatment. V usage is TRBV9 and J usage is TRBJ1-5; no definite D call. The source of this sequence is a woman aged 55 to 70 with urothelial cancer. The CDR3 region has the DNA TGTGCCAGCCAAACAAACAATCAGCCCCAGCATTTT. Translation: CASQTNNQPQHF.